A selection of T cell receptor beta chains follows, all from one sample in a study of Ad26.COV2.S vaccination and SARS-CoV-2 variants. TCRdb's table, derived via immunoSEQ multiplex PCR, lists solely in-frame clones and lacks some. The data hold roughly 460,000 clones, with roughly nine tenths observed a single time. The specimen was peripheral blood, collected in a trial of Ad26.COV2.S vaccine versus placebo. These receptors all come from a person aged 18 to 65 who received the Ad26.COV2.S COVID-19 vaccine or a placebo. Both conserved end residues are part of each CDR3. Rows give clone size only sometimes, using once, few, many, or a class for an expanded clone.

v_call	j_call	clone_size	cdr3_aa
TRBV4-1	TRBJ2-2	NA	CASSQGLITGELFF
TRBV25-1	TRBJ1-6	once	CASTAEYNSPLHF
TRBV6-5	TRBJ1-2	NA	CASTNVGTGLSYTF
TRBV11-2	TRBJ2-7	NA	CASSPGTSGGLDEQYF
TRBV4-2	TRBJ1-1	NA	CASSQLGLQGGFTEAFF
TRBV6-6	TRBJ2-6	NA	CASSKTETVLTF
TRBV29-1	TRBJ1-2	few	CSARSQGLHGYTF
TRBV19	TRBJ2-5	NA	CASRDSTRETQYF
TRBV25-1	TRBJ1-1	NA	CASREGFMNTEAFF
TRBV2	TRBJ2-2	NA	CASNGRTANTGELFF
TRBV6-5	TRBJ1-1	NA	CASSFTPQGLNTAFF
TRBV6-4	TRBJ2-7	NA	CASSEQPGQGMGEQYF
TRBV2	TRBJ2-2	NA	CASSETVAGTNTGELFF
TRBV6-6	TRBJ1-4	NA	CASSYGGTNREKLFF
TRBV10-3	TRBJ2-1	NA	CAISGDSNYNEQFF
TRBV5-8	TRBJ2-5	NA	CASTLGQGVQRETQYF
TRBV5-8	TRBJ1-2	NA	CASSPEARYGYTF